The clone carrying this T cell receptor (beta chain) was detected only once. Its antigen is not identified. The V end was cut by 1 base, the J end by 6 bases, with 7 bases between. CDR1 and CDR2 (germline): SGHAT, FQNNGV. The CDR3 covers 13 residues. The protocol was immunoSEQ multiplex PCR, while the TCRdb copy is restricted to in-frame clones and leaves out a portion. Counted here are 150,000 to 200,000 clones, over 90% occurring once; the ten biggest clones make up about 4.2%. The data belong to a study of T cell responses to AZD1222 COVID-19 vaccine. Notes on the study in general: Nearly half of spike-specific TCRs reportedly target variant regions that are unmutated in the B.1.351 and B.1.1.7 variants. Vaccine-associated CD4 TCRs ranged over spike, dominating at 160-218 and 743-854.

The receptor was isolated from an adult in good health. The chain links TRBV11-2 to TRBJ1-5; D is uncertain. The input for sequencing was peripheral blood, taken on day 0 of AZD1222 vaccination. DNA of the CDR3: TGTGCCAGCAGCTTAGTGGAGGGTCAGCCCCAGCATTTT. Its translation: CASSLVEGQPQHF.